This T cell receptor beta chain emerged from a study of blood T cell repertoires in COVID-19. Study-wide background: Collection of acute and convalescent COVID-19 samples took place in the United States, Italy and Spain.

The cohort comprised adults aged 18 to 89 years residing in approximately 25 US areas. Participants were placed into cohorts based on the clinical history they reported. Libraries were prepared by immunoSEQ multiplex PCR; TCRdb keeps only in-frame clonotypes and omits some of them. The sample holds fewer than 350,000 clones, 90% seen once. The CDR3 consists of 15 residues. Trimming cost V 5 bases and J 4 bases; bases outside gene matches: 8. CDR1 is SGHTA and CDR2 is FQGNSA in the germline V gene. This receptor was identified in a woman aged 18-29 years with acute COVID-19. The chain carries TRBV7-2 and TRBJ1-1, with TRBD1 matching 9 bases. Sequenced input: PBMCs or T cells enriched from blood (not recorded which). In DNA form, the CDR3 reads TGTGCCAGCAGCCGCGGAATGGACAGGGGCACTGAAGCTTTCTTT. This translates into CASSRGMDRGTEAFF.